The 28 T cell receptor beta chains given below trace back to one sample, sequenced in a study of regulatory T cells in long-lasting Graves disease. The authors built TCR beta libraries using iRepertoire HTBI primers and Arm-PCR of CDR3 regions. One entry per CDR3 protein results from TCRdb running MiXCR on the multiplex PCR reads. The table lists approximately 400,000 distinct CDR3 sequences, 10% to 15% of them singletons. Time point noted: newly diagnosed GD, antithyroid drugs for less than 3 months. PBMCs provided the RNA from which the TCR library was made. This sample was shared with a second study, whose subject was T cells in Graves' hyperthyroidism and ophthalmopathy.

The specimen comprised peripheral blood mononuclear cells (PBMCs), sampled at new diagnosis, from a patient treated with antithyroid drugs. The receptors shown here come from a woman under 30 with Graves disease.

This clonotype has a count of ten or more. The chain recombines TRBV10-3 with TRBJ2-3; either TRBD1 or TRBD2 may fit D (5 bases each). V lost 2 bases, J lost 0 bases, and 12 bases lay in between. CDR1 and CDR2 from the germline V gene are ENHRY and SYGVKD. CDR3 size: 16 residues. Here the CDR3 reads CAISEGTPRSTDTQYF. The CDR3 nucleotides read TGTGCCATCAGTGAGGGGACCCCCAGGAGCACAGATACGCAGTATTTT.

The sample holds a few counts of this clonotype. The V gene is TRBV6-1, the J gene TRBJ2-3, with TRBD1 as a possible D gene (6 bases). CDR1 MNHNS and CDR2 SASEGT come from the germline V gene. V was pared by 8 bases and J by 2 bases, with 11 bases between. The CDR3 sequence is 13 residues long. The DNA for the CDR3 is TGTGCCAGCCTAGGGACATACACAGATACGCAGTATTTT. Translated, it gives CASLGTYTDTQYF.

The table lists this clonotype with many counts. V is TRBV6-1 and J is TRBJ1-6; D gene uncertain. Trimming left V 6 bases short and J 3 bases short, with 15 bases between. CDR3 length: 16 amino acids. The germline CDR1 and CDR2 sequences are MNHNS and SASEGT. This CDR3 is CASRNRPEDYNSPLHF. The CDR3 nucleotides are TGTGCCAGCAGGAACCGACCCGAGGACTATAATTCACCCCTCCACTTT.

The V call is TRBV5-5, the J call TRBJ2-1; TRBD2 aligns across 7 bases. Per germline, CDR1 SGHKS and CDR2 YYEKEE (reference sequence). This CDR3 contains 16 residues. J lost 3 bases, V lost 4 bases, and 10 bases had no gene match. CDR3 sequence reads: CASSPDPRELYNEQFF. For the CDR3, the DNA is TGTGCCAGCAGCCCCGACCCGCGGGAGCTCTACAATGAGCAGTTCTTC.

The sample holds many counts of this clonotype. The chain recombines TRBV24-1 with TRBJ2-2; 9 bases are a match to TRBD1. The J segment lost 3 bases and the V segment lost 5 bases, leaving 0 bases of the junction unmatched. This CDR3 region has 14 residues. Germline V CDR1 and CDR2: KGHDR, SFDVKD. Here the CDR3 DNA reads TGTGCCACCAGTGGGGACAGGGACACCGGGGAGCTGTTTTTT. As protein: CATSGDRDTGELFF.

Worth noting for this clonotype: One end of the junction varies from germline; a read error may be responsible. The rearrangement links TRBV3-1 to TRBJ2-1; D is unclear. CDR3 length: 11 amino acids. Germline CDR1 LGHDT, CDR2 YNNKEL (reference sequence). CDR3 in DNA: TGTGCCAGCAGCCAAGTTATCGGTCCGGTCTTC. Amino acids: CASSQVIGPVF.

This clonotype was observed a few times. The chain has TRBV7-6 and TRBJ2-2; 7 positions match TRBD1. The trim removed 4 bases at V and 8 bases at J, leaving 10 bases unmatched. The CDR3 runs 15 residues. Germline V gene data show CDR1 as SGHVS and CDR2 as FNYEAQ. The chain's CDR3 is CASSSEGQARGELFF. DNA of the CDR3: TGTGCCAGCAGCTCGGAAGGACAGGCCCGAGGGGAGCTGTTTTTT.

This clonotype was counted at least ten times. V usage is TRBV20-1 and J usage is TRBJ2-3; 9 bases are shared with TRBD1. Trimming removed 6 bases from V and 4 bases from J; junction bases left unmatched: 11. The CDR3 consists of 15 residues. CDR1 and CDR2 from the germline V gene are DFQATT and SNEGSKA (reference sequence). The CDR3 region is CSAPPEGQGADTQYF. In DNA form, the CDR3 reads TGCAGTGCCCCGCCCGAGGGACAGGGCGCAGATACGCAGTATTTT.

This clonotype was seen many times. A read error may produce the germline difference seen at one junction end. The V call is TRBV12-3 or TRBV12-4, the J call TRBJ2-2; D unresolved. The CDR3 contains 13 residues. The CDR3 DNA reads TGTGCCAGCAGCTTAGATAGGCGGGGGGAGCTGTTTTTT. As protein: CASSLDRRGELFF.

Regarding this clonotype: With only one base between it and a far larger clone, this is likely a read error. This chain uses TRBV6-9 with TRBJ2-7; TRBD2 matches 14 bases. Germline V CDR1 and CDR2: MNHGY, SVAAGI. This CDR3 has 17 residues. CDR3 protein: CASSPPRTSGRSYVQYF. The CDR3 nucleotides read TGTGCCAGCAGTCCCCCAAGGACTAGCGGGAGGTCCTACGTGCAGTACTTC.

Ten or more counts support this clonotype. An end of the junction does not agree with germline; a read error may underlie this. This rearrangement joins TRBV5-1 to TRBJ2-7, with TRBD2 matching over 7 bases. The CDR3 covers 14 residues. Germline assignment: CDR1 SGHRS and CDR2 YFSETQ. The CDR3: CTSRQRDYSYEQYF. The CDR3 nucleotides are TGCACCAGCAGGCAGAGGGACTACTCCTACGAGCAGTACTTC.

This clonotype occurred many times. CDR3 amino acids: CASSSPTSPVTGGTGELFF. The CDR3 region has the DNA TGTGCCAGCAGTTCCCCAACATCCCCAGTCACGGGAGGCACCGGGGAGCTGTTTTTT. The chain has TRBV28 and TRBJ2-2; 7 bases are a match to TRBD2. The germline V gene has CDR1 MDHEN and CDR2 SYDVKM. This CDR3 is 19 amino acids long. V was pared by 4 bases and J by 4 bases, with 18 bases of the junction left unmatched.

This clonotype has ten or more counts. This chain joins TRBV27 and TRBJ2-6; D not certain. The CDR3 covers 15 residues. Deletions cut 5 bases from V and 2 bases from J, with 10 bases between. Germline CDR1 and CDR2: MNHEY and SMNVEV (reference sequence). In DNA form, the CDR3 reads TGTGCCAGCAGTGAAGTTGGGGCTGGGGCCAACGTCCTGACTTTC. It yields the protein CASSEVGAGANVLTF.

The J gene is TRBJ2-1, the V gene TRBV19, with D unclear. Germline V gene lookup returns CDR1 LNHDA and CDR2 SQIVND (reference sequence). The CDR3 sequence is 13 residues long. The V and J ends lost 1 base and 10 bases respectively, with 11 bases between them. The CDR3 reads CASSIALTAEQFF. As DNA, the CDR3 is TGTGCCAGTAGTATAGCTCTGACCGCGGAGCAGTTCTTC.

Only a few counts were recorded for this clonotype. V and J are TRBV7-9 and TRBJ1-2; D is unresolved. Germline assignment: CDR1 SEHNR and CDR2 FQNEAQ (reference sequence). Trimming left V 3 bases short and J 5 bases short, with 7 bases between. This CDR3 is built from 12 residues. The CDR3 sequence: CASSLTDYGYTF. DNA for the CDR3: TGTGCCAGCAGCTTGACGGATTATGGCTACACCTTC.

This clonotype was counted once. A much larger clone lies a single base off, so this may be a read error. The gene calls are TRBV7-9 and TRBJ2-1, with 12 bases aligning to TRBD2. Germline V lookup: CDR1 SEHNR, CDR2 FQNEAQ (reference sequence). Trimming cost V 8 bases and J 4 bases; bases outside gene matches: 9. This CDR3 is built from 16 residues. CDR3 amino acids: CASGSRLAGAYNEQFF. The CDR3 nucleotides are TGTGCCAGCGGCTCCAGACTAGCGGGAGCATACAATGAGCAGTTCTTC.

This clonotype came up a few times. This chain uses TRBV4-1 with TRBJ2-1, with D tentatively TRBD2 (6 bases). The CDR3 has 14 amino acids. Germline CDR1 MGHRA, CDR2 YSYEKL. V shed 2 bases and J shed 5 bases, with 10 bases lying between them. The CDR3 loop reads CASSQKGLNNEQFF. The CDR3 DNA reads TGCGCCAGCAGCCAAAAGGGACTGAACAATGAGCAGTTCTTC.

J is TRBJ2-7 and V is TRBV20-1; possibly TRBD1 or TRBD2 for D (5 bases each). CDR1 and CDR2 (germline): DFQATT, SNEGSKA (reference sequence). CDR3 length: 13 residues. As DNA, the CDR3 is TGCAGCATATTAACCGGGACCTCCTACGAGCAGTACTTC. It yields the protein CSILTGTSYEQYF.

About this clonotype: A much larger clone sits a single nucleotide away, making a read error possible. The rearrangement uses TRBV7-2 and TRBJ2-7; 10 nucleotides line up with TRBD1. Germline assignment: CDR1 SGHTA and CDR2 FQGNSA. This CDR3 comprises 15 residues. DNA of the CDR3: TGTGCCAGCAGTTTAGACAGGGGGCGTCGGTACGAGCGGTACTTC. Protein product: CASSLDRGRRYERYF.

There are many counts of this clonotype. J is TRBJ2-1 and V is TRBV6-2 or TRBV6-3; 10 nucleotides align to TRBD2. Per germline, CDR1 MNHEY and CDR2 SVGEGT. V trimming: 6 bases; J trimming: 0 bases; junction bases outside the gene matches: 11. The CDR3 is 18 residues long. In DNA form, the CDR3 reads TGTGCCAGCAGCTCAAGCGGGGGGGGGCAGAGCTCCTACAATGAGCAGTTCTTC. As protein: CASSSSGGGQSSYNEQFF.

There are many counts of this clonotype. The chain combines TRBV19 with TRBJ1-2, with unresolved D. This CDR3 has 14 residues. Germline CDR1 and CDR2: LNHDA and SQIVND (reference sequence). Deletions cut 2 bases from V and 2 bases from J, with 9 bases between. The CDR3 DNA is TGTGCCAGTAGTATAAGCAGGCCGAACTATGGCTACACCTTC. Translated, it gives CASSISRPNYGYTF. The entire variable domain, with the rest obtained from reference TRBV19 and TRBJ1-2, is as follows: DGGITQSPKYLFRKEGQNVTLSCEQNLNHDAMYWYRQDPGQGLRLIYYSQIVNDFQKGDIAEGYSVSREKKESFPLTVTSAQKNPTAFYLCASSISRPNYGYTFGSGTRLTVV.

The table lists this clonotype with many counts. The chain joins TRBV27 to TRBJ2-3, with D uncertain. Trimming shortened V by 3 bases and J by 2 bases, and 6 bases separated the two germline ends. Germline V CDR1 and CDR2: MNHEY, SMNVEV (reference sequence). The CDR3 covers 13 residues. Here the CDR3 DNA reads TGTGCCAGCAGTTTCCCAGCCACAGATACGCAGTATTTT. Translation: CASSFPATDTQYF.

This clonotype was recorded at least ten times. This chain uses TRBV20-1 with TRBJ1-5; 9 nucleotides match TRBD1. Looked up from germline, CDR1 is DFQATT and CDR2 is SNEGSKA (reference sequence). J gave up 5 bases and V 6 bases, and 5 bases lay outside the gene matches. This CDR3 region has 13 residues. CDR3 amino acids: CSADRGGDQPQHF. The CDR3, as DNA: TGCAGTGCGGACAGGGGAGGGGATCAGCCCCAGCATTTT.

This clonotype has at least ten counts. The chain combines TRBV20-1 with TRBJ1-3, with TRBD1 matching 9 bases. Germline assignment: CDR1 DFQATT and CDR2 SNEGSKA (reference sequence). V lost 5 bases to trimming and J lost 4 bases; unmatched junction nucleotides: 6. This CDR3 has 14 residues. The CDR3 loop is CSAQQGAKGNTIYF. CDR3 DNA sequence: TGCAGTGCTCAACAGGGGGCTAAAGGAAACACCATATATTTT.

In its sample, this clonotype was seen many times. V is TRBV2 and J is TRBJ1-2; the D gene is possibly TRBD1 (6 bases). V gave up 2 bases and J gave up 7 bases, with 14 bases separating them. Germline CDR1 reads SNHLY; CDR2 reads FYNNEI. This CDR3 comprises 14 residues. CDR3 coding DNA: TGTGCCAGCAGTGAATCGGGCAGGGGACGTGGCTACACCTTC. Its protein product is CASSESGRGRGYTF.

This clonotype has just a few counts. The genes are TRBV4-3 and TRBJ2-2, with 13 nucleotides matching TRBD2. The length of the CDR3 is 18 residues. The germline gives CDR1 LGHNA, CDR2 YSLEER. The trim removed 1 base at V and 6 bases at J, leaving 8 bases unmatched. CDR3 bases: TGCGCCAGCAGCCAAGCTCGGACTAGCGGGAGAAGGGCCGGGGAGCTGTTTTTT. This translates into CASSQARTSGRRAGELFF.

This clonotype was detected many times. The rearrangement links TRBV13 to TRBJ1-1; no firm D call. Germline loops: CDR1 PRHDT, CDR2 FYEKMQ (reference sequence). The germline V and J ends were trimmed by 5 bases and 7 bases, with 14 bases remaining between them. This CDR3 has 13 residues. This chain's CDR3 is CASSLSRVNEAFF. CDR3 DNA: TGTGCCAGCAGCCTCTCCAGAGTTAATGAAGCTTTCTTT.

This clonotype was seen a few times. V usage is TRBV20-1 and J usage is TRBJ2-3; TRBD1 matches 7 bases. CDR1 and CDR2 from the germline V gene are DFQATT and SNEGSKA (reference sequence). The V gene end was trimmed by 3 bases and the J gene end by 6 bases; junction bases not matched to a gene: 12. The CDR3 covers 15 residues. CDR3 in DNA: TGCAGTGCTAGTGTTTGGGACAGCCACGGGGATACGCAGTATTTT. Protein: CSASVWDSHGDTQYF.